The 24 T cell receptor beta chains below all came from one sample that was sequenced in a study of OX40 agonist ivuxolimab in advanced cancers. The assay was immunoSEQ multiplex PCR, and TCRdb's table has in-frame clones only and misses some. The data show 9,500 to 15,000 clones, roughly 80% seen once. The material was CD4+ or CD8+ T cells sorted from blood, obtained in a trial of the OX40 agonist ivuxolimab. The receptors originated from an adult with an advanced solid tumor such as melanoma, head and neck, liver or kidney cancer.

This clone was seen a single time. CDR3 protein: CASSQDGTGGSGELFF. CDR3 in DNA: TGTGCCAGCAGCCAAGATGGGACAGGGGGCTCCGGGGAGCTGTTTTTT. The V and J genes are TRBV14 and TRBJ2-2, with TRBD1 matching over 12 bases. CDR1 and CDR2 (germline): SGHDN, FVKESK. Trimming took 0 bases from V and 6 from J; bases not matched to a gene: 2. This CDR3 is built from 16 residues.

This clone was found a few times. The chain combines TRBV4-3 with TRBJ2-7; 10 bases map to TRBD1. The trim removed 5 bases at V and 1 base at J, leaving 8 bases unmatched. CDR1 is LGHNA and CDR2 is YSLEER in the germline V gene. This CDR3 contains 16 residues. The CDR3 DNA follows: TGCGCCAGCAGCTTCTCCGGGACAGGGGAATCCTACGAGCAGTACTTC. It translates to CASSFSGTGESYEQYF.

V gene TRBV27 combines with J gene TRBJ2-1; possible D gene TRBD2, 7 bases. Trimming left V 0 bases short and J 1 base short, with 16 bases between. Germline V gives CDR1 MNHEY, CDR2 SMNVEV (reference sequence). This CDR3 comprises 18 residues. The CDR3 protein is CASSLSGGRELSYNEQFF. The CDR3, as DNA: TGTGCCAGCAGTTTATCGGGGGGGCGGGAGCTTTCCTACAATGAGCAGTTCTTC.

This chain joins TRBV6-1 and TRBJ2-1; no clear D gene. The V end lost 5 bases, the J end lost 8 bases, and 7 bases lay between the germline ends. The CDR3 contains 11 residues. CDR1 and CDR2 from the germline V gene are MNHNS and SASEGT. CDR3 sequence: CASSQSDEQFF. The CDR3 coding sequence is TGTGCCAGCAGTCAATCTGATGAGCAGTTCTTC.

The V gene is TRBV11-2, the J gene TRBJ2-5, with 9 bases identical to TRBD2. The CDR3 totals 15 residues. The V gene end was trimmed by 5 bases and the J gene end by 5 bases; junction bases not matched to a gene: 9. Germline CDR1 reads SGHAT; CDR2 reads FQNNGV. The CDR3 is CASSAPAGGQETQYF. DNA for the CDR3: TGTGCCAGCAGCGCTCCCGCGGGGGGGCAGGAGACCCAGTACTTC.

The chain couples TRBV28 to TRBJ2-5; no reliable D call. V was shortened by 2 bases and J by 1 base, with 11 bases between the two germline ends. This CDR3 contains 15 residues. Looked up from germline, CDR1 is MDHEN and CDR2 is SYDVKM. The CDR3 DNA follows: TGTGCCAGCAGTTTAACACGCGGCCTCCAAGAGACCCAGTACTTC. Its protein is CASSLTRGLQETQYF.

The chain is built from TRBV9 and TRBJ2-5; no firm D call. Trimming shortened V by 2 bases and J by 1 base, and 6 bases separated the two germline ends. The CDR3 extends over 13 amino acids. Germline CDR1 reads SGDLS; CDR2 reads YYNGEE. The CDR3 nucleotides read TGTGCCAGCAGCGTGGGCTTCCAAGAGACCCAGTACTTC. Amino acid sequence: CASSVGFQETQYF.

The chain recombines TRBV12-5 with TRBJ1-5; D remains unclear. CDR3 length: 16 residues. V was shortened by 0 bases and J by 3 bases, with 12 bases between the two germline ends. Germline V lookup: CDR1 LGHNT, CDR2 FRNRAP. The CDR3 region has the DNA TGTGCTAGTGGTTTGGTATTGCGGCTCTACAATCAGCCCCAGCATTTT. Translating it yields CASGLVLRLYNQPQHF.

The J gene is TRBJ2-2, the V gene TRBV27; D unresolved. The V end was cut by 0 bases, the J end by 3 bases, with 2 bases between. Germline V gene sequence: CDR1 MNHEY, CDR2 SMNVEV (reference sequence). This CDR3 is built from 13 residues. CDR3 DNA: TGTGCCAGCAGTTTATCGTACACCGGGGAGCTGTTTTTT. This encodes CASSLSYTGELFF.

The chain is built from TRBV6-1 and TRBJ2-7; 7 bases are shared with TRBD2. Germline lookup yields CDR1 MNHNS and CDR2 SASEGT. The V and J ends lost 2 bases and 0 bases, in that order; junction bases with no gene match: 4. The CDR3 extends over 15 amino acids. The DNA of the CDR3 is TGTGCCAGCAGTGAATGGGCTAGCGGCTCCTACGAGCAGTACTTC. This sequence encodes CASSEWASGSYEQYF.

The chain links TRBV6-5 to TRBJ1-2; D ambiguous. Deletions cut 2 bases from V and 2 bases from J, with 15 bases between. CDR1 is MNHEY and CDR2 is SVGAGI in the germline V gene. The CDR3 is made up of 16 amino acids. CDR3 loop: CASSYNLPGSNYGYTF. The CDR3 coding sequence is TGTGCCAGCAGTTACAACCTCCCTGGGAGCAACTATGGCTACACCTTC.

This sequence joins TRBV30 and TRBJ2-7, with TRBD2 identical over 11 bases. V was pared by 5 bases and J by 4 bases, with 7 bases of the junction left unmatched. The CDR3 length is 14 residues. Germline V CDR1 and CDR2: GTSNPN, SVGIG (reference sequence). CDR3 region: CAWSRGTSGYEQYF. The CDR3 DNA reads as TGTGCCTGGTCTAGGGGGACTAGCGGTTACGAGCAGTACTTC.

The rearrangement joins TRBV11-2 to TRBJ2-5; unclear D gene. Trimming shortened V by 8 bases and J by 5 bases, and 15 bases separated the two germline ends. Germline assignment: CDR1 SGHAT and CDR2 FQNNGV. The CDR3 consists of 13 residues. The CDR3: CASLGGSRETQYF. DNA for the CDR3: TGTGCCAGCCTTGGTGGCAGCCGGGAGACCCAGTACTTC.

The chain links TRBV7-9 to TRBJ2-2; 10 bases are a match to TRBD1. CDR1 is SEHNR, CDR2 FQNEAQ, per germline (reference sequence). CDR3 size: 17 residues. J lost 6 bases, V lost 5 bases, and 12 bases had no gene match. CDR3 region: CASSQGQGGFASGELFF. In nucleotides, the CDR3 is TGTGCCAGCAGCCAAGGACAGGGGGGCTTTGCTTCCGGGGAGCTGTTTTTT.

J is TRBJ2-7 and V is TRBV5-6; D unclear. Trimming removed 4 bases at V and 6 bases at J, with 17 bases between. The CDR3 extends over 14 amino acids. Germline values: CDR1 SGHDT, CDR2 YYEEEE. CDR3 sequence reads: CASSPSGRPLEQYF. The CDR3 DNA sequence: TGTGCCAGCAGCCCGTCCGGTAGACCCCTCGAGCAGTACTTC.

This clone has just one count. The V call is TRBV30, the J call TRBJ2-7; D not certain. CDR3 size: 11 residues. Trimming pared 2 bases from V and 2 bases from J, leaving 4 bases between. Germline CDR1 GTSNPN, CDR2 SVGIG (reference sequence). The CDR3 loop is CAWSQAYEQYF. CDR3 DNA: TGTGCCTGGAGTCAAGCCTACGAGCAGTACTTC.

V and J are TRBV28 and TRBJ2-1; possibly TRBD1 for D (5 bases). The V gene's germline CDR1 is MDHEN and CDR2 SYDVKM. V was clipped by 5 bases and J by 15 bases, with 20 bases between them. The CDR3 is 13 residues long. This chain's CDR3 is CASSGQTTVSLFF. CDR3 sequence (DNA): TGTGCCAGCAGTGGGCAGACGACAGTGAGTCTGTTCTTC. The complete variable domain, with remaining parts taken from reference TRBV28 and TRBJ2-1, reads DVKVTQSSRYLVKRTGEKVFLECVQDMDHENMFWYRQDPGLGLRLIYFSYDVKMKEKGDIPEGYSVSREKKERFSLILESASTNQTSMYLCASSGQTTVSLFFGPGTRLTVL.

The chain is built from TRBV27 and TRBJ2-1; perhaps TRBD2 as D (6 bases). The ends were cut back, 0 bases at V and 4 bases at J, with 13 bases in the middle. Germline CDR1 and CDR2: MNHEY and SMNVEV (reference sequence). This CDR3 is 16 amino acids long. The CDR3 DNA follows: TGTGCCAGCAGTTTATCCGCGCGGGGACGGTACAATGAGCAGTTCTTC. Translation: CASSLSARGRYNEQFF.

V is TRBV5-5 and J is TRBJ2-7, with 10 bases lining up with TRBD2. V dropped 0 bases and J dropped 8; count of bases not matched to a gene: 5. The CDR3 contains 14 residues. Germline-derived CDR1 and CDR2 are SGHKS and YYEKEE (reference sequence). The CDR3 sequence is CASSLGAGGPQQYF. The CDR3 DNA sequence: TGTGCCAGCAGCTTGGGAGCGGGAGGGCCGCAGCAGTACTTC.

This clone was picked up a small number of times. The junction shows a germline mismatch at one end, possibly a read error. This chain links TRBV7-9 with TRBJ1-1; no definite D call. This CDR3 is built from 11 residues. Per the germline V gene, CDR1 is SEHNR and CDR2 is FQNEAQ (reference sequence). The CDR3 region is CASSFAPDAIF. DNA of the CDR3: TGTGCCAGCAGCTTTGCCCCAGATGCGATATTT.

Here the CDR3 reads CASSLVGDPDTQYF. DNA of the CDR3: TGCGCCAGCAGCTTGGTGGGGGACCCAGATACGCAGTATTTT. V usage is TRBV5-1 and J usage is TRBJ2-3, with D possibly called TRBD1 or TRBD2 (5 bases each). Germline lookup yields CDR1 SGHRS and CDR2 YFSETQ. This CDR3 is 14 amino acids long. Trimming shortened V by 0 bases and J by 4 bases, and 9 bases separated the two germline ends. Based on the CDR3 plus reference TRBV5-1 and TRBJ2-3, the full variable domain is KAGVTQTPRYLIKTRGQQVTLSCSPISGHRSVSWYQQTPGQGLQFLFEYFSETQRNKGNFPGRFSGRQFSNSRSEMNVSTLELGDSALYLCASSLVGDPDTQYFGPGTRLTVL.

The chain has TRBV7-3 and TRBJ2-5, with a tentative D call TRBD1 (6 bases). Per the germline V gene, CDR1 is SGHTA and CDR2 is FQGTGA. CDR3 length equals 16 residues. Trimming took 0 bases from V and 7 from J, leaving 18 bases between them. CDR3 nucleotide sequence: TGTGCCAGCAGCTTAACGGCGACAGGCATAGGGGGGACCCAGTACTTC. Translating gives CASSLTATGIGGTQYF.

The J gene is TRBJ2-1, the V gene TRBV7-2, with 12 bases fitting TRBD2. Germline trimming cut 4 bases from V and 8 bases from J; bases unmatched to any gene: 6. The germline V gene encodes CDR1 SGHTA and CDR2 FQGNSA. This CDR3 region has 15 residues. This CDR3 reads CASSSAGLAGYEQFF. The DNA of the CDR3 is TGTGCCAGCAGCTCCGCAGGACTAGCGGGATATGAGCAGTTCTTC.

This clone has more than one count but fewer than ten. The rearrangement joins TRBV13 to TRBJ1-2, with TRBD1 identical over 8 bases. The germline V gene has CDR1 PRHDT and CDR2 FYEKMQ (reference sequence). After removal of 3 bases from V and 3 bases from J, the junction contained 3 bases not matched to a gene. The CDR3 is 14 residues long. CDR3 sequence (DNA): TGTGCCAGCAGCTTCGCGACAGGGGACTATGGCTACACCTTC. Protein product: CASSFATGDYGYTF.